This TCR beta chain was recorded in a study of blood T cells in healthy people across ages. Overall study: Researchers report that template switching captured about one barcoded beta molecule per two T cells. Notes on the study in general: Expanded clonotype shifts may have been confounded, as the donors had an unknown CMV status. What prevented conclusive comparison of naive and antigen-experienced cells was that PBMCs were unsorted. Strong correlation existed between TCR beta diversity and naive T cell percentage.

A second about 6 to 12 cycle PCR used barcoded and J-beta primers. Each CDR3 protein is one row after TCRdb ran MiXCR on the 5' RACE reads. Seen here are 650,000 to 1,000,000 distinct CDR3 sequences, roughly 46% observed once, and the top ten hold about a sixth. The CDR3 has 13 amino acids. Germline V gene data show CDR1 as LGHNA and CDR2 as YNFKEQ. Points on this clonotype: No antigen is known for it.

This rearrangement joins TRBV4-2 to TRBJ2-5; D unresolved. With the DNA end fitting TRBJ2-7 better, the J assignment may be wrong. The receptor was derived from a man older than 75 in good health. Material: blood. CDR3 sequence reads: CASSLTERDEQYF. For the CDR3, the DNA is TGTGCCAGCAGCCTAACCGAGAGAGACGAGCAGTACTTC.